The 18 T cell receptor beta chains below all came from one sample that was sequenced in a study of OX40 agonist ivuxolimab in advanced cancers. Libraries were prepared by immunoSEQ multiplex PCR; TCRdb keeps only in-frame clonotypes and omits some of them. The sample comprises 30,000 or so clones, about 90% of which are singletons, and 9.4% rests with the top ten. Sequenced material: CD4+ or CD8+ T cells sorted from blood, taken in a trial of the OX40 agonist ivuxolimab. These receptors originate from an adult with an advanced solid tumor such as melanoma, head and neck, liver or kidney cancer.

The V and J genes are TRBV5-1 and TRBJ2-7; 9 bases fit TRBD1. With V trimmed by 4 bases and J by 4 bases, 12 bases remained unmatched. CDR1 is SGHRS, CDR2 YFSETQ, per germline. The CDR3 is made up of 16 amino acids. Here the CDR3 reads CASSDPDRGRRYEQYF. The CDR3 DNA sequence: TGCGCCAGCAGCGACCCGGACAGGGGAAGAAGGTACGAGCAGTACTTC.

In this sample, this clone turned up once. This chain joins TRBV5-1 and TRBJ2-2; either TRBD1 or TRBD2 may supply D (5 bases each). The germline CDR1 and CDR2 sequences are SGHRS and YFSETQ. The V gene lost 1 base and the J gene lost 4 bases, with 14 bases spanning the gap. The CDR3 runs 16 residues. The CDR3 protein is CASSLIEGRLTGELFF. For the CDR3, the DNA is TGCGCCAGCAGCTTGATAGAGGGGCGGCTCACCGGGGAGCTGTTTTTT. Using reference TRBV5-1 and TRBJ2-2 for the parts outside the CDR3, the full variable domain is KAGVTQTPRYLIKTRGQQVTLSCSPISGHRSVSWYQQTPGQGLQFLFEYFSETQRNKGNFPGRFSGRQFSNSRSEMNVSTLELGDSALYLCASSLIEGRLTGELFFGEGSRLTVL.

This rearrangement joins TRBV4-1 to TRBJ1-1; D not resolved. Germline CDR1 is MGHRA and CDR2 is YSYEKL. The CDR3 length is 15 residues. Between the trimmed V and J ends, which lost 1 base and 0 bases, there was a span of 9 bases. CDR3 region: CASSQGRQLNTEAFF. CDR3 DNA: TGCGCCAGCAGCCAAGGAAGGCAGTTGAACACTGAAGCTTTCTTT.

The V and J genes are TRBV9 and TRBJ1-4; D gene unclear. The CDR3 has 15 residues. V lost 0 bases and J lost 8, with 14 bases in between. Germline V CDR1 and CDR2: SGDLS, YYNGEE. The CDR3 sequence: CASSVAVGEGEKLFF. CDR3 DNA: TGTGCCAGCAGCGTAGCTGTGGGCGAGGGCGAAAAACTGTTTTTT.

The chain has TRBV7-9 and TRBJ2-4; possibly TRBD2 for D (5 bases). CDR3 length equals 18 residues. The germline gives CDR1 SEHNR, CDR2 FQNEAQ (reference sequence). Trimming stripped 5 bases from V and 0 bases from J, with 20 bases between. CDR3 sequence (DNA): TGTGCCAGCAGCAAAGACCTGACTCCGGACTTAGCCAAAAACATTCAGTACTTC. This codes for CASSKDLTPDLAKNIQYF.

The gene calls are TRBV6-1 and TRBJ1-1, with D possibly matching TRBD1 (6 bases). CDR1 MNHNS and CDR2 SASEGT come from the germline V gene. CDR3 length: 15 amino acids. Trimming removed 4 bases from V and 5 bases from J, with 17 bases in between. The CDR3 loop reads CASSGWDTGHTEAFF. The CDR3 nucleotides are TGTGCCAGCAGTGGCTGGGACACGGGGCATACTGAAGCTTTCTTT.

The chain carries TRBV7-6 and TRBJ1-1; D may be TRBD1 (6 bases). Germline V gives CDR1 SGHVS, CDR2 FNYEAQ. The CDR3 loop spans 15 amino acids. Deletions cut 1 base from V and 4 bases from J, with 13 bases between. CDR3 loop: CASSLGRQGSTEAFF. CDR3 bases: TGTGCCAGCAGCTTAGGTCGTCAGGGGAGCACTGAAGCTTTCTTT.

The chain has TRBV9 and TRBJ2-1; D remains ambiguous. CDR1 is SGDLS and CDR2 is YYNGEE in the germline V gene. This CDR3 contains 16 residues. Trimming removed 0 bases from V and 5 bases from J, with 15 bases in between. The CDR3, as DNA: TGTGCCAGCAGCGTAGTTTATTCGTCGAGGCACAATGAGCAGTTCTTC. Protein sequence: CASSVVYSSRHNEQFF. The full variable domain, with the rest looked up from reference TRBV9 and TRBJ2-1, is DSGVTQTPKHLITATGQRVTLRCSPRSGDLSVYWYQQSLDQGLQFLIQYYNGEERAKGNILERFSAQQFPDLHSELNLSSLELGDSALYFCASSVVYSSRHNEQFFGPGTRLTVL.

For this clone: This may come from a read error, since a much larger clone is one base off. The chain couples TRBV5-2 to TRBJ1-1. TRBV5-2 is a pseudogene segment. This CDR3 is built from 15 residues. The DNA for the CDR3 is TGTGCCAGCAGCCTCGAGGGGGAGGCGAACACTGAAGCTTTCTTT. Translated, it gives CASSLEGEANTEAFF.

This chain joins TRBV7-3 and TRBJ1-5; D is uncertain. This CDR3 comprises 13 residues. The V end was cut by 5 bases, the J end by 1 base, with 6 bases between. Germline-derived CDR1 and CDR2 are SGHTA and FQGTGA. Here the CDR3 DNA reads TGTGCCAGCAGCCCGGACAGCAATCAGCCCCAGCATTTT. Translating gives CASSPDSNQPQHF.

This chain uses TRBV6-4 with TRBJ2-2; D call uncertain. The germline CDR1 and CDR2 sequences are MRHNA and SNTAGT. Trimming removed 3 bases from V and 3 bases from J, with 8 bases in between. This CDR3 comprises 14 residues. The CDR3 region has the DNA TGTGCCAGCAGTGAGGTTATGGACACCGGGGAGCTGTTTTTT. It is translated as CASSEVMDTGELFF.

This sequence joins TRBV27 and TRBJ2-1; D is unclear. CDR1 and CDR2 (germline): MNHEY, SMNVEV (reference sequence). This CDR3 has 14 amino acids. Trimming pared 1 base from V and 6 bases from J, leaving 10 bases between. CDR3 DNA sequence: TGTGCCAGCAGTTTATGGTCGCCTAGCAATGAGCAGTTCTTC. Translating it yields CASSLWSPSNEQFF.

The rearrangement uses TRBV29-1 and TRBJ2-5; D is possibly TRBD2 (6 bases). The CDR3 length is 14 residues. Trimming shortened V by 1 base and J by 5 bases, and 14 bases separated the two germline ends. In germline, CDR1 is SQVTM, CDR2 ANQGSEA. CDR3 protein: CSVEGGPGGETQYF. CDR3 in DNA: TGCAGCGTTGAAGGCGGGCCAGGAGGGGAGACCCAGTACTTC.

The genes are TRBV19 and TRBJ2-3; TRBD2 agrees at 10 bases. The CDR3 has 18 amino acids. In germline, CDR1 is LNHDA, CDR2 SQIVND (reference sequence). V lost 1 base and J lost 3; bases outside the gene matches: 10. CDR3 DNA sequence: TGTGCCAGTAGTATAGGCGTAAGCGGGGGGGCCGGTACAGATACGCAGTATTTT. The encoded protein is CASSIGVSGGAGTDTQYF.

In DNA form, the CDR3 reads TGTGCCAGCAGCGTCCGGGACAGGGTAGCTGGGGCCAACGTCCTGACTTTC. Its translation: CASSVRDRVAGANVLTF. V and J are TRBV9 and TRBJ2-6; 9 positions match TRBD1. With 2 bases clipped from V and 2 bases from J, the junction kept 5 bases outside the gene matches. CDR3 length: 17 amino acids. Germline V CDR1 and CDR2: SGDLS, YYNGEE.

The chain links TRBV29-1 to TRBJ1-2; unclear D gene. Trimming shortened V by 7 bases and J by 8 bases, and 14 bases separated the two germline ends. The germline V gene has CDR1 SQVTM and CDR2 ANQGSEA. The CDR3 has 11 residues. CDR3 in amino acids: CSAGDGKGYTF. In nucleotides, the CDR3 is TGCAGCGCAGGAGACGGGAAAGGCTACACCTTC.

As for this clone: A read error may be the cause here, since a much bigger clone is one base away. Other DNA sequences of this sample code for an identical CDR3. The CDR3 region has the DNA TGCGCCAGCAGCCAAGAAGGGACAGCTAACACTGAAGCTTTCTTT. Translation: CASSQEGTANTEAFF. The chain has TRBV4-1 and TRBJ1-1; the match to TRBD1 covers 7 bases. CDR3 length: 15 residues. Germline V gene sequence: CDR1 MGHRA, CDR2 YSYEKL. Losses at the gene ends were 0 bases for V and 2 bases for J; bases not matched to a gene: 3.

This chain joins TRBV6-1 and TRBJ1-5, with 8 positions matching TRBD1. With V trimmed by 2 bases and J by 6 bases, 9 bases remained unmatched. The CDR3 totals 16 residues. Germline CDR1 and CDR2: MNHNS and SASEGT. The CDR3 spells CASSETGGLGSQPQHF. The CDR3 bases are TGTGCCAGCAGTGAAACAGGGGGGCTAGGCTCTCAGCCCCAGCATTTT.